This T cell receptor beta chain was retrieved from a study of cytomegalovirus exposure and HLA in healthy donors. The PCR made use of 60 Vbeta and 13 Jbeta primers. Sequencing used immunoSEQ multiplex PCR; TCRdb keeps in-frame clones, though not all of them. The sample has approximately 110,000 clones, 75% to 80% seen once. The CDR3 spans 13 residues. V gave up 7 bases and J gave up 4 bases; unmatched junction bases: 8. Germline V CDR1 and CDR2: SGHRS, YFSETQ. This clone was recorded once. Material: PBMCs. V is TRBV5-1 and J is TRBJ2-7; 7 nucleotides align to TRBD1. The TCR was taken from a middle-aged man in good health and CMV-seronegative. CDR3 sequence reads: CASGQAAGYEQYF. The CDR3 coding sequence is TGCGCCAGCGGACAGGCCGCGGGTTACGAGCAGTACTTC.